The present T cell receptor beta chain was sequenced within a study of tumor and adjacent non-tumor tissue in lung cancer (dated by TCRdb to the late 2010s). About the full investigation: By cancer type, the cohort comprised 11 to 12 adenocarcinoma patients, a couple of squamous cell carcinoma patients and 1 small cell lung cancer patient. The roughly 15 enrolled patients, of whom 10 were men and 5 were women, were aged roughly 30 to 80 years and were diagnosed with TNM stage I to III disease. In total, sequencing yielded some 130 million productive TCRbeta reads, which works out to an average of around 4.2 million reads per sample. Bulk TCRbeta repertoires were compared between lung tumor tissue and matched distant non-tumor lung tissue obtained from about 16 lung cancer patients. Around 30 paired specimens, one tumor and one normal lung sample per patient, were profiled by TCRbeta CDR3 sequencing.

Libraries were made using multiplex PCR. The sample was run on an Illumina HiSeq 2500. TCRbeta libraries were constructed through three rounds of nested PCR with primers (Table S4) according to protocols modified from ARM-PCR. Before sequencing, PCR products of 200-500 bp were cut from the gel and purified using the QIAquick gel extraction kit. In the source study's methods: Reads were cleaned with Trimmomatic, merged with FLASH into complete CDR3 sequences, and assigned to V(D)J germline segments with MiTCR. Clonal diversity was computed as the inverse Simpson's index with VDJtools. In-frame sequences lacking a premature stop codon were counted as productive reads. TCRdb ran its own pipeline on the public reads, namely fastp trimming at Q25 and MiXCR clone calling, and kept in-frame beta chains. Entries that share a CDR3 protein sequence are merged under the most common genes and DNA. These V and J calls originate from TCRdb's pipeline instead of the authors' own analysis. This sample comprises 200,000 to 250,000 distinct CDR3 sequences, 60% to 85% of them detected only once. Approximately 26% of the sample is in the top ten clones.

With respect to this clonotype: The target of this receptor is not known. Base qualities are missing; no much larger clone stands one base away.

RNA was isolated from bulk unsorted tissue, and RNA quality was assessed with a NanoDrop ND-1000 and an Agilent 2100. Donors were newly diagnosed lung cancer patients admitted for thoracic surgery in China between August and November 2014, without prior chemotherapy. Patients who had received previous radiotherapy or chemotherapy, or who had another concurrent cancer, were excluded from the study. Pieces of surgical tissue measuring about 1-2.1 cm3 were kept in RNAlater solution and held at -80 degrees C until needed. Results and caveats for the whole study, not just this receptor: The methods do not name the sequencing platform or mention unique molecular identifiers. Because peripheral blood was not sequenced, blood TCRbeta repertoires in the lung cancer patients of the study were not examined. TCR diversity (inverse Simpson) was significantly higher in tumor than in normal lung tissue (roughly 430 vs 170, P = 0.0075, Mann-Whitney U test). Only approximately 14 patients were included in the cohort, and the need for larger samples and more detailed clinical data was noted by the authors. Significantly higher TCR diversity was found in younger patients, and higher tumor TCR diversity was associated with shorter overall and disease-free survival. The top 100 clones made up a significantly larger cumulative share of the repertoire in normal lung than in tumor tissue.

From the germline V gene, CDR1 is MNHEY and CDR2 is SVGAGI. The CDR3 runs 15 amino acids, cysteine and phenylalanine included. The sequence is cut down to CDR3 DNA, 45 bases in frame from base 1. V loses 0 bases, J loses 0 bases, and the germline ends lie 8 bases apart. This clonotype was sampled from a man aged 55 to 70 with non-small cell lung cancer. The V and J genes are TRBV6-5 and TRBJ1-1, with the D gene uncertain. The sequencing sample was made of lung tumor tissue. The CDR3 protein is CASSYSPTVNTEAFF. In nucleotide form, the sequence is TGTGCCAGCAGTTACTCGCCGACTGTGAACACTGAAGCTTTCTTT.